The 20 T cell receptor beta chains listed next were all sequenced from one sample in a study of T cell responses to AZD1222 COVID-19 vaccine. Sequencing used immunoSEQ multiplex PCR; TCRdb keeps in-frame clones, though not all of them. The sample lists 150,000 to 200,000 clones, 80% to 95% seen once, with 2.3% in the top ten. The specimen was peripheral blood, collected on day 0 of AZD1222 vaccination. The origin of the receptors is an adult in good health.

CDR3 DNA sequence: TGCCCTGGCCTGAGTAATCAGCCCCAGCATTTT. It yields the protein CPGLSNQPQHF. This chain uses TRBV21-1 with TRBJ1-5. TRBV21-1 is described as a pseudogene. This CDR3 is built from 11 residues.

The chain recombines TRBV5-1 with TRBJ1-5, with D unclear. CDR3 length equals 13 residues. The germline V gene has CDR1 SGHRS and CDR2 YFSETQ. Trimming pared 3 bases from V and 0 bases from J, leaving 4 bases between. The CDR3 DNA reads as TGCGCCAGCAGCTGGGATAGCAATCAGCCCCAGCATTTT. It yields the protein CASSWDSNQPQHF.

Only a few counts were recorded for this clone. This chain connects TRBV2 to TRBJ1-2; perhaps TRBD1 as D (5 bases). CDR1 is SNHLY and CDR2 is FYNNEI in the germline V gene. The V and J ends lost 5 bases and 3 bases respectively, with 7 bases between them. This CDR3 is built from 12 residues. The CDR3 spells CASSPQDYGYTF. Written as DNA, the CDR3 is TGTGCCAGCAGTCCACAGGACTATGGCTACACCTTC. The entire variable domain, with the rest obtained from reference TRBV2 and TRBJ1-2, is as follows: EPEVTQTPSHQVTQMGQEVILRCVPISNHLYFYWYRQILGQKVEFLVSFYNNEISEKSEIFDDQFSVERPDGSNFTLKIRSTKLEDSAMYFCASSPQDYGYTFGSGTRLTVV.

This rearrangement joins TRBV5-1 to TRBJ2-7, with TRBD1 identical over 11 bases. Germline-derived CDR1 and CDR2 are SGHRS and YFSETQ. CDR3 size: 16 residues. Losses at the gene ends were 3 bases for V and 2 bases for J; bases not matched to a gene: 7. As DNA, the CDR3 is TGCGCCAGCAGCTCACCACCGGGACAGGGGGCCTACGAGCAGTACTTC. This gives the protein CASSSPPGQGAYEQYF.

The sample holds one count of this clone. The chain has TRBV6-5 and TRBJ2-1; 12 nucleotides agree with TRBD2. CDR1 and CDR2 from the germline V gene are MNHEY and SVGAGI. The CDR3 has 14 residues. Trimming took 6 bases from V and 4 from J; bases not matched to a gene: 1. As DNA, the CDR3 is TGTGCCAGCAGACTAGCGGGAGGTTACAATGAGCAGTTCTTC. Translated, it gives CASRLAGGYNEQFF.

The chain links TRBV2 to TRBJ1-5, with D perhaps TRBD1 (5 bases). Germline V gene lookup returns CDR1 SNHLY and CDR2 FYNNEI. Trimming took off 3 bases at V and 0 bases at J, with 9 bases between the two ends. The CDR3 runs 15 residues. In DNA form, the CDR3 reads TGTGCCAGCAGTGAGTCAGGGTATAGCAATCAGCCCCAGCATTTT. Translated: CASSESGYSNQPQHF.

This clone turned up a few times. The DNA for the CDR3 is TGTGCCAGCAGTGATGGGTTCGGGCCTCAGTACTTC. Amino acid sequence: CASSDGFGPQYF. This rearrangement joins TRBV27 to TRBJ2-7; D is uncertain. The V gene lost 5 bases and the J gene lost 10 bases, with 15 bases spanning the gap. CDR3 length: 12 amino acids. The V gene's germline CDR1 is MNHEY and CDR2 SMNVEV (reference sequence).

The chain carries TRBV27 and TRBJ1-4; D is perhaps TRBD1 (6 bases). The V gene lost 0 bases and the J gene lost 8 bases, with 22 bases spanning the gap. Germline lookup yields CDR1 MNHEY and CDR2 SMNVEV (reference sequence). The CDR3 totals 18 residues. The CDR3 sequence is CASSLSTQGLVLGEKLFF. CDR3 in DNA: TGTGCCAGCAGTTTATCAACTCAGGGGCTTGTTTTGGGGGAAAAACTGTTTTTT.

Regarding this clone: A read error may produce the germline difference seen at one junction end. This chain connects TRBV6-5 to TRBJ2-1, with 10 positions matching TRBD2. CDR3 length: 12 residues. Germline V CDR1 and CDR2: MNHEY, SVGAGI. CDR3 residues: CASGYSGGREFF. DNA for the CDR3: TGTGCCAGCGGTTATAGCGGGGGGAGGGAGTTCTTC.

The chain uses TRBV6-5 and TRBJ2-7; possibly TRBD1 for D (6 bases). Germline assignment: CDR1 MNHEY and CDR2 SVGAGI. The V gene lost 6 bases and the J gene lost 2 bases, with 17 bases spanning the gap. CDR3 length: 15 amino acids. In nucleotides, the CDR3 is TGTGCCAGCAGGATAACCGGGACAACCCCCTACGAGCAGTACTTC. Amino acids: CASRITGTTPYEQYF.

This clone was seen a handful of times. V usage is TRBV2 and J usage is TRBJ2-5; D is unclear. The germline V gene encodes CDR1 SNHLY and CDR2 FYNNEI. Trimming cost V 5 bases and J 2 bases, with 18 bases left between them. The CDR3 contains 16 residues. The CDR3 region is CASSHPLRQSQETQYF. In DNA form, the CDR3 reads TGTGCCAGCAGTCACCCCTTGAGGCAGTCACAAGAGACCCAGTACTTC. Using reference TRBV2 and TRBJ2-5 for the parts outside the CDR3, the full variable domain is EPEVTQTPSHQVTQMGQEVILRCVPISNHLYFYWYRQILGQKVEFLVSFYNNEISEKSEIFDDQFSVERPDGSNFTLKIRSTKLEDSAMYFCASSHPLRQSQETQYFGPGTRLLVL.

A note on this clone: The DNA is omitted, as the CDR3 cannot be located on it reliably, and the CDR3 follows TCRdb's listing. J is TRBJ2-7 and V is TRBV6-5; TRBD1, the D gene given by the table, was not confirmed from the DNA. Germline V lookup: CDR1 MNHEY, CDR2 SVGAGI. The CDR3 has 15 amino acids, counting both end residues. The chain's CDR3 is CASSSSGQGAYEQYF.

V is TRBV5-1 and J is TRBJ2-7; 7 bases match TRBD1. This CDR3 is 15 amino acids long. V lost 0 bases to trimming and J lost 2 bases; unmatched junction nucleotides: 5. Germline CDR1 is SGHRS and CDR2 is YFSETQ. DNA of the CDR3: TGCGCCAGCAGCTTGGCCCTGCAGGGGGCCTACGAGCAGTACTTC. Its protein is CASSLALQGAYEQYF.

This clone appeared a single time. This chain uses TRBV5-8 with TRBJ2-7; the D call may be TRBD1 or TRBD2 (5 bases each). V was pared by 6 bases and J by 2 bases, with 15 bases between. The CDR3 runs to 14 residues. CDR1 and CDR2 (germline): SGHTS, YDEGEE. The CDR3 loop reads CASTAGTPAYEQYF. The DNA of the CDR3 is TGTGCCAGCACCGCCGGGACCCCGGCCTACGAGCAGTACTTC. Complete variable domain (other parts from reference TRBV5-8 and TRBJ2-7): EAGVTQSPTHLIKTRGQQATLRCSPISGHTSVYWYQQALGLGLQFLLWYDEGEERNRGNFPPRFSGRQFPNYSSELNVNALELEDSALYLCASTAGTPAYEQYFGPGTRLTVT.

This chain's CDR3 is CASSLGYGPTQQYF. The CDR3, as DNA: TGTGCCAGCAGTTTAGGGTACGGACCTACGCAGCAGTACTTC. This chain connects TRBV27 to TRBJ2-7; D unresolved. Germline V gene lookup returns CDR1 MNHEY and CDR2 SMNVEV (reference sequence). The CDR3 length is 14 residues. Trimming removed 2 bases at V and 8 bases at J, with 16 bases between.

The rearrangement links TRBV18 to TRBJ1-4; D not resolved. Germline V lookup: CDR1 KGHSH, CDR2 LQKENI. This CDR3 is 12 amino acids long. V lost 3 bases, J lost 8 bases, and 7 bases lay in between. DNA of the CDR3: TGTGCCAGCTCACCTTCCCAAGAAAAACTGTTTTTT. Translated, it gives CASSPSQEKLFF.

The chain links TRBV5-1 to TRBJ2-4; unclear D gene. CDR3 size: 14 residues. The V and J ends lost 0 bases and 0 bases respectively, with 4 bases between them. CDR1 and CDR2 from the germline V gene are SGHRS and YFSETQ. CDR3 sequence (DNA): TGCGCCAGCAGCTTGGCCTTAGCCAAAAACATTCAGTACTTC. As protein: CASSLALAKNIQYF.

The chain is built from TRBV6-2 or TRBV6-3 and TRBJ2-7; D call uncertain. Per germline, CDR1 MNHEY and CDR2 SVGEGT. V was trimmed by 1 base and J by 2 bases, leaving 12 bases between them. The CDR3 extends over 15 amino acids. The CDR3 region has the DNA TGTGCCAGCAGTTACTGGACGGAACCGGCCTACGAGCAGTACTTC. Its protein product is CASSYWTEPAYEQYF.

The rearrangement uses TRBV3-1 (or the pseudogene TRBV3-2) and TRBJ1-1, with D tentatively TRBD1 (5 bases). V lost 1 base and J 9 bases, leaving 15 bases between the germline ends. CDR1 and CDR2 from the germline V gene are LGHDT and YNNKEL (reference sequence). The CDR3 is 14 residues long. CDR3 sequence: CASSQGGSGLQAFF. The DNA for the CDR3 is TGTGCCAGCAGCCAAGGGGGGTCGGGACTTCAAGCTTTCTTT.

This sequence joins TRBV7-9 and TRBJ1-6; 7 bases are shared with TRBD1. This CDR3 spans 14 amino acids. Per germline, CDR1 SEHNR and CDR2 FQNEAQ (reference sequence). Unmatched junction bases numbered 5, after V lost 5 bases and J lost 7 bases. In DNA form, the CDR3 reads TGTGCCAGCAGCCCGGGGACAGACAATTCACCCCTCCACTTT. Translated: CASSPGTDNSPLHF.